The 6 T cell receptor beta chains in this list originate from one sample, sequenced in a study of blood T cell repertoires in COVID-19 (dated by TCRdb to the early 2020s). Library preparation used the immunoSEQ multiplex PCR assay. Held by TCRdb, this immuneACCESS table contains in-frame sequences only and omits some clones. Under half of the omission traces to an unresolved V gene where checked; the cause of the rest is unknown. The sample table shows 70,000 to 95,000 clones, and roughly 78% are seen once. 20% to 25% of the sample goes to the ten largest clones. The sample was peripheral blood. Every receptor here comes from a human donor in a cohort sampled during active COVID-19.

CDR3 region: CATSEPGTGTYNEQFF. The CDR3 DNA reads as TGTGCCACCAGTGAACCTGGGACAGGAACCTACAATGAGCAGTTCTTC. The chain joins TRBV24-1 to TRBJ2-1; 8 nucleotides line up with TRBD1. CDR1 and CDR2 from the germline V gene are KGHDR and SFDVKD. V was pared by 4 bases and J by 2 bases, with 6 bases of the junction left unmatched. The CDR3 extends over 16 amino acids.

This clone appeared a few times. This rearrangement joins TRBV21-1 to TRBJ2-7; the tabulated D call, TRBD2, remains unverified against the DNA. TRBV21-1 is recorded as a pseudogene. This CDR3 contains 11 residues. The CDR3 is CASSLIYEQYF. In nucleotides, the CDR3 is TGTGCCAGCAGCCTAATCTACGAGCAGTACTTC.

V is TRBV2 and J is TRBJ1-2; 12 bases are a match to TRBD1. From germline, CDR1 is SNHLY and CDR2 FYNNEI. This CDR3 is built from 15 residues. The ends lost 6 bases at V and 7 bases at J; junction bases unmatched: 9. The CDR3 reads CASSALGQGASGYTF. The CDR3 bases are TGTGCCAGCAGCGCCCTGGGACAGGGGGCGAGTGGCTACACCTTC.

This clone was observed a single time. V usage is TRBV2 and J usage is TRBJ2-6; D is possibly TRBD2 (6 bases). The germline V gene has CDR1 SNHLY and CDR2 FYNNEI. V was cut by 6 bases and J by 4 bases, with 10 bases left in between. CDR3 length: 14 amino acids. The CDR3 here is CASSRGSGANVLTF. The CDR3 DNA reads as TGTGCCAGCAGCCGGGGGTCAGGGGCCAACGTCCTGACTTTC.

V is TRBV7-8 and J is TRBJ2-1; TRBD1 matches 8 bases. Germline V CDR1 and CDR2: SGHVS, FQNEAQ. V was pared by 4 bases and J by 5 bases, with 7 bases of the junction left unmatched. This CDR3 is built from 15 residues. CDR3 nucleotides: TGTGCCAGCAGCTCAGCCCGGACAGGGAACAATGAGCAGTTCTTC. As protein: CASSSARTGNNEQFF.

V is TRBV10-1 and J is TRBJ2-1, with 9 bases lining up with TRBD1. This CDR3 has 15 residues. With V trimmed by 5 bases and J by 0 bases, 2 bases remained unmatched. From germline, CDR1 is WNHNN and CDR2 SYGVQD (reference sequence). Here the CDR3 DNA reads TGCGCCAGCAGTCGGACAGGGGCCTCCTACAATGAGCAGTTCTTC. Its translation is CASSRTGASYNEQFF.